The present TCR beta chain was sequenced within a study of blood T cell repertoires in COVID-19 (TCRdb year 2020). Some background on the complete study: Collaborator samples came from the United States, Italy and Spain and covered acute and convalescent phases of COVID-19. The repertoires were released in a freely available public database intended as a resource for research on the immune response to SARS-CoV-2. Sample metadata almost always included a de-identified subject ID, COVID-19 status, age in years and sex. Where available, HLA class I and class II types were taken from metadata supplied by the sample provider and were not determined by assay-based typing. The material from the prospective study consisted of cDNA or gDNA derived from T cells, B-cell-depleted T cells, or PBMCs. The samples were drawn from the first 160 participants of the ongoing ImmuneRACE study and from some 1,300 subjects provided by 6 global collaborators. Deeply sampled blood TCRbeta repertoires from subjects exposed to, actively infected with, or recovered from COVID-19 were included in the dataset.

Results the study describes overall, beyond this receptor: Clinical and demographic metadata were provided uncurated, with the amount varying by source and participant.

About this clone itself: There is no known antigen for this receptor. Per-nucleotide qualities are absent, and no much larger clonotype sits a single base away.

TCRbeta CDR3 regions were amplified from genomic DNA using the immunoSEQ Assay, a bias-controlled multiplex PCR. In the paper's pipeline: Nucleated cell counts per sample were estimated from amplification of reference gene primers within the assay. To quantify the absolute abundance of each unique TCRbeta CDR3 rearrangement, sequence reads were collapsed and filtered. For each sample, productive Simpson clonality was calculated as the square root of Simpson's diversity index across productive rearrangements. The table was pulled from immuneACCESS by TCRdb, which kept in-frame rearrangements only. Such tables lose some clones; where checked, under half of the loss comes from unresolved V genes, and the rest has no known cause. V and J calls plus clone size are reproduced from that table; the DNA served to infer D and trimming. Across this sample there are about 250,000 clones, with over 80% seen only once. The ten biggest clones cover approximately 2% of the sample.

The CDR3 sequence holds 16 residues, the cysteine and phenylalanine included. The CDR3 DNA has 48 bases and is translated from base 1. At the junction V is shortened by 1 base and J by 3 bases; bases outside the gene matches: 4. For CDR1 and CDR2, the germline V gene lists LGHNT and FRNRAP. Participants in the prospective study were enrolled through a virtual design, were aged roughly 18 to 100 years, and lived in approximately 25 United States geographic areas. To assign participants to cohorts, the prospective study relied on clinical history that participants themselves reported in a screening survey and a study questionnaire. For ImmuneRACE Cohort 3, a participant was defined as recovered based on two consecutive negative NP/OP PCR tests, clearance by a healthcare professional, or resolution of symptoms. Each participant in the prospective study had whole blood, serum and a nasopharyngeal or oropharyngeal swab collected by mobile phlebotomists. Prospective study participants could optionally give additional blood draws and questionnaires over a 2-month period. Before DNA extraction, prospective study blood samples were shipped either frozen or at room temperature.

This sequence uses TRBV12-5 and TRBJ2-2; 8 junctional bases match TRBD1. This TCR was recovered from a woman aged 18-30 years who had recovered from COVID-19. Sequencing input: PBMCs or T cells enriched from blood (not recorded which). The nucleotides read TGTGCTAGTGGTTTGGGGCCAGGGGGCCACACCGGGGAGCTGTTTTTT. Its protein product is CASGLGPGGHTGELFF. Where the CDR3 stops, the reference TRBV12-5 and TRBJ2-2 genes take over; the full variable domain is DARVTQTPRHKVTEMGQEVTMRCQPILGHNTVFWYRQTMMQGLELLAYFRNRAPLDDSGMPKDRFSAEMPDATLATLKIQPSEPRDSAVYFCASGLGPGGHTGELFFGEGSRLTVL.